The clone carrying this TCR beta chain was detected only once. The data are from a study of shared clonotypes between healthy human individuals. The CDR3 spans 14 residues. Per the germline V gene, CDR1 is MDHEN and CDR2 is SYDVKM. V lost 1 base and J lost 6, with 13 bases in between. Produced via immunoSEQ multiplex PCR; TCRdb's table is partial and in-frame only. The sample comprises 2 million to 3 million clones, approximately 90% of which are singletons, and over 0.12% rests with the top ten. This clonotype was sampled from a man in his late teens or twenties in good health. The sample was naive CD4+ T cells sorted from blood. Subset reported: CD45RA+ positively selected. The rearrangement uses TRBV28 and TRBJ2-7, with D unclear. Here the CDR3 reads CASSLSKVSGEQYF. The CDR3 nucleotides are TGTGCCAGCAGTTTATCTAAGGTTTCGGGCGAGCAGTACTTC.